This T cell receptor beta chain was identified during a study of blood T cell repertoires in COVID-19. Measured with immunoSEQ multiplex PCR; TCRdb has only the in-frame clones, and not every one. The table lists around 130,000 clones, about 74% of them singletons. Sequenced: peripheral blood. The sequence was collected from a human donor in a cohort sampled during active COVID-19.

CDR3 region: CASSRGQGATEAFF. CDR3 nucleotide sequence: TGTGCCAGCAGCCGAGGACAGGGGGCGACTGAAGCTTTCTTT. V usage is TRBV4-2 and J usage is TRBJ1-1; TRBD1 matches 11 bases. J gave up 5 bases and V 4 bases, and 3 bases lay outside the gene matches. CDR1 is LGHNA and CDR2 is YNFKEQ in the germline V gene. This CDR3 is 14 amino acids long.